This TCR beta chain was identified during a study of T cell changes during pregnancy in multiple sclerosis. Some clones are missing from TCRdb's copy, which holds only in-frame ones; the method was immunoSEQ multiplex PCR. The data contain about 100,000 clones, over 80% of them seen just once; the ten biggest clones take up about 1.9%. Trimming removed 4 bases at V and 0 bases at J, with 6 bases between. The CDR3 has 13 amino acids. The germline gives CDR1 MNHEY, CDR2 SMNVEV (reference sequence). The rearrangement joins TRBV27 to TRBJ1-1; TRBD1 is a possible D gene (6 bases). Sequenced material: peripheral blood, taken after pregnancy. The source is a female donor with multiple sclerosis, enrolled in a pregnancy study. CDR3 residues: CASSWDMNTEAFF. CDR3 nucleotides: TGTGCCAGCAGTTGGGACATGAACACTGAAGCTTTCTTT.